Detailed here is one TCR beta chain. Its target is unknown. Every subset's genomic DNA went evenly onto several immunoSEQ plates. TCRdb's copy holds only in-frame clones and misses some; the assay was immunoSEQ multiplex PCR. The data show about 2.1 million clones, with roughly 95% seen just once and over 1.5% held by the top ten. This record comes from a study of shared clonotypes between healthy human individuals. Overall study findings and caveats: Rarefaction revealed incomplete sorted-subset sequencing despite large depth. Generally, naive subsets came out with larger estimated richness than memory subsets.

Terminally differentiated effector memory CD45RA+ cells were excluded by CCR7 positive selection of CD45RO-negative cells. The sequenced sample was naive CD8+ T cells from PBMCs. The receptor was isolated from a man aged 18 to 35 in good health. Some clones in this sample may be carry-over from other donors' samples.

The CDR3 DNA is TGCGCCAGCGAAATAAGACAGGGACATCAGCCCCAGCATTTT. It is translated as CASEIRQGHQPQHF. This rearrangement joins TRBV4-1 to TRBJ1-5; 7 nucleotides match TRBD1. V lost 8 bases to trimming and J lost 5 bases; unmatched junction nucleotides: 9. There are 14 residues in the CDR3. In germline, CDR1 is MGHRA, CDR2 YSYEKL.